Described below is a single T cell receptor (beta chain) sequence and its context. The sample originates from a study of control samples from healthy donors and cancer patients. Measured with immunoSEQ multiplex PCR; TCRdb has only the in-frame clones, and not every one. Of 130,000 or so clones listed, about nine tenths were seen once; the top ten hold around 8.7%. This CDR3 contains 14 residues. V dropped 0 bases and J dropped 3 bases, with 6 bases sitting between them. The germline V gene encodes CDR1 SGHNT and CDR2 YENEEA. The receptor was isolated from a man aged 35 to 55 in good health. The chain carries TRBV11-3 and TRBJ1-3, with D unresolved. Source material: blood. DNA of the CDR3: TGTGCCAGCAGCTTAGACGGGAATGGAAACACCATATATTTT. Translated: CASSLDGNGNTIYF. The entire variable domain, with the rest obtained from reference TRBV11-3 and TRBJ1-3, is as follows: EAGVVQSPRYKIIEKKQPVAFWCNPISGHNTLYWYLQNLGQGPELLIRYENEEAVDDSQLPKDRFSAERLKGVDSTLKIQPAELGDSAVYLCASSLDGNGNTIYFGEGSWLTVV.